The rows below give T cell receptor beta chains drawn from one sample of a study of T-cell memory formation after mild COVID-19. TCRdb reprocessed the 5' RACE reads via MiXCR and lists one record per CDR3 protein. The sample holds roughly 300,000 distinct CDR3 sequences, 15% to 20% seen once. The sequenced sample was PBMCs or a T cell subset sorted from them (not recorded which). These receptors originate from a man in his late teens or twenties who had mild COVID-19 (a few samples of this study predate the infection). Cell type and time point are not known. The CDR3 runs from the conserved cysteine through the conserved F or W. D genes are given only for firm matches. A clone size is listed for some rows: how often the clone was seen (once, few, many), or a class if it is expanded.

v_call: TRBV7-6
clone_size: few
d_call: TRBD1
j_call: TRBJ1-1
cdr3_aa: CASSGMGTATEAFF
cdr3_nt: TGTGCCAGCAGCGGAATGGGGACAGCGACTGAAGCTTTCTTT

v_call: TRBV15
clone_size: .
d_call: TRBD2
j_call: TRBJ2-3
cdr3_aa: CATSRRGGEGLYIDTQYF
cdr3_nt: TGTGCCACTTCCCGCCGGGGGGGGGAAGGACTCTATATAGATACGCAGTATTTT

v_call: TRBV19
clone_size: .
d_call: .
j_call: TRBJ2-7
cdr3_aa: CASSIRTSASYEQYF
cdr3_nt: TGTGCCAGTAGTATCCGGACAAGTGCCTCCTACGAGCAGTACTTC

v_call: TRBV5-1
clone_size: .
d_call: TRBD1
j_call: TRBJ1-1
cdr3_aa: CATGQGIGTEAFF
cdr3_nt: TGCGCCACCGGACAGGGAATAGGCACTGAAGCTTTCTTT

v_call: TRBV20-1
clone_size: .
d_call: .
j_call: TRBJ2-7
cdr3_aa: CSAQRVYEQYF
cdr3_nt: TGCAGTGCGCAAAGGGTCTACGAGCAGTACTTC

v_call: TRBV20-1
clone_size: .
d_call: TRBD2
j_call: TRBJ2-1
cdr3_aa: CSAMGLSNNEQFF
cdr3_nt: TGCAGTGCTATGGGACTATCAAACAATGAGCAGTTCTTC

v_call: TRBV30
clone_size: .
d_call: .
j_call: TRBJ2-7
cdr3_aa: CAWTGSSYEQYF
cdr3_nt: TGTGCCTGGACAGGGAGCTCCTACGAGCAGTACTTC

v_call: TRBV10-3
clone_size: .
d_call: .
j_call: TRBJ1-1
cdr3_aa: CAIRDPQGKAFF
cdr3_nt: TGTGCCATCAGAGACCCACAGGGAAAAGCTTTCTTT

v_call: TRBV29-1
clone_size: few
d_call: TRBD1
j_call: TRBJ2-7
cdr3_aa: CSVGQGQLQAW
cdr3_nt: TGCAGCGTTGGACAGGGCCAGCTCCAGGCGTGG

v_call: TRBV5-1
clone_size: few
d_call: .
j_call: TRBJ2-3
cdr3_aa: CASSRALQGTRGIDTQYF
cdr3_nt: TGCGCCAGCAGCCGCGCCCTTCAGGGAACCCGGGGGATAGATACGCAGTATTTT

v_call: TRBV5-4
clone_size: few
d_call: .
j_call: TRBJ2-1
cdr3_aa: CASSFGIGGRNEQFF
cdr3_nt: TGTGCCAGCAGCTTCGGTATCGGAGGACGCAATGAGCAGTTCTTC

v_call: TRBV4-3
clone_size: .
d_call: .
j_call: TRBJ1-6
cdr3_aa: CASSQDKGPWALHF
cdr3_nt: TGCGCCAGCAGCCAAGATAAAGGACCATGGGCCCTCCACTTT

v_call: TRBV20-1
clone_size: few
d_call: TRBD1
j_call: TRBJ1-6
cdr3_aa: CSARQGVVSYNSPLHF
cdr3_nt: TGCAGTGCCAGACAGGGAGTGGTCTCCTATAATTCACCCCTCCACTTT

v_call: TRBV5-1
clone_size: many
d_call: .
j_call: TRBJ2-5
cdr3_aa: CASSLSGPETQYF
cdr3_nt: TGCGCCAGCAGCTTGTCGGGGCCGGAGACCCAGTACTTC

v_call: TRBV4-3
clone_size: few
d_call: .
j_call: TRBJ1-4
cdr3_aa: CASSHSVGPGEKLFF
cdr3_nt: TGCGCCAGCAGCCATTCCGTGGGGCCAGGTGAAAAACTGTTTTTT

v_call: TRBV15
clone_size: few
d_call: TRBD1
j_call: TRBJ1-1
cdr3_aa: CATSGGTALPLGTEAFF
cdr3_nt: TGTGCCACCAGTGGAGGGACAGCTCTTCCCCTCGGCACTGAAGCTTTCTTT

v_call: TRBV10-3
clone_size: .
d_call: TRBD2
j_call: TRBJ2-5
cdr3_aa: CATSPGLASQETQYF
cdr3_nt: TGTGCCACCAGTCCGGGACTAGCGTCCCAAGAGACCCAGTACTTC